The clone carrying this T cell receptor beta chain turned up a few times. Its antigen is not identified. Each CDR3 protein is one row after TCRdb ran MiXCR on the 5' RACE reads. This sample yields 280,000 or so distinct CDR3 sequences, of which approximately 8% are seen a single time; around 2.1% belongs to the top ten. The sample comes from a study of identical twins. Study findings and constraints: The degree of excess twin sharing was weaker in beta out-of-frame sequences. The abundant beta clonotypes from cord blood had fewer insertions, and memory repertoires had none of this.

Germline V gene lookup returns CDR1 MNHNS and CDR2 SASEGT. Trimming removed 3 bases from V and 5 bases from J; junction bases left unmatched: 5. The CDR3 loop spans 15 amino acids. These records were also assigned to another study, of yellow fever vaccine responses in identical twins.

The V call is TRBV6-1, the J call TRBJ2-2, with 8 bases matching TRBD2. This receptor was taken from a woman aged 18 to 35 in good health. The sequencing input was memory (CD45RO+) T cells sorted from blood. In DNA, the CDR3 is TGTGCCAGCAGTGATGGGGCTAGCGGGACCGGGGAGCTGTTTTTT. Its protein is CASSDGASGTGELFF.